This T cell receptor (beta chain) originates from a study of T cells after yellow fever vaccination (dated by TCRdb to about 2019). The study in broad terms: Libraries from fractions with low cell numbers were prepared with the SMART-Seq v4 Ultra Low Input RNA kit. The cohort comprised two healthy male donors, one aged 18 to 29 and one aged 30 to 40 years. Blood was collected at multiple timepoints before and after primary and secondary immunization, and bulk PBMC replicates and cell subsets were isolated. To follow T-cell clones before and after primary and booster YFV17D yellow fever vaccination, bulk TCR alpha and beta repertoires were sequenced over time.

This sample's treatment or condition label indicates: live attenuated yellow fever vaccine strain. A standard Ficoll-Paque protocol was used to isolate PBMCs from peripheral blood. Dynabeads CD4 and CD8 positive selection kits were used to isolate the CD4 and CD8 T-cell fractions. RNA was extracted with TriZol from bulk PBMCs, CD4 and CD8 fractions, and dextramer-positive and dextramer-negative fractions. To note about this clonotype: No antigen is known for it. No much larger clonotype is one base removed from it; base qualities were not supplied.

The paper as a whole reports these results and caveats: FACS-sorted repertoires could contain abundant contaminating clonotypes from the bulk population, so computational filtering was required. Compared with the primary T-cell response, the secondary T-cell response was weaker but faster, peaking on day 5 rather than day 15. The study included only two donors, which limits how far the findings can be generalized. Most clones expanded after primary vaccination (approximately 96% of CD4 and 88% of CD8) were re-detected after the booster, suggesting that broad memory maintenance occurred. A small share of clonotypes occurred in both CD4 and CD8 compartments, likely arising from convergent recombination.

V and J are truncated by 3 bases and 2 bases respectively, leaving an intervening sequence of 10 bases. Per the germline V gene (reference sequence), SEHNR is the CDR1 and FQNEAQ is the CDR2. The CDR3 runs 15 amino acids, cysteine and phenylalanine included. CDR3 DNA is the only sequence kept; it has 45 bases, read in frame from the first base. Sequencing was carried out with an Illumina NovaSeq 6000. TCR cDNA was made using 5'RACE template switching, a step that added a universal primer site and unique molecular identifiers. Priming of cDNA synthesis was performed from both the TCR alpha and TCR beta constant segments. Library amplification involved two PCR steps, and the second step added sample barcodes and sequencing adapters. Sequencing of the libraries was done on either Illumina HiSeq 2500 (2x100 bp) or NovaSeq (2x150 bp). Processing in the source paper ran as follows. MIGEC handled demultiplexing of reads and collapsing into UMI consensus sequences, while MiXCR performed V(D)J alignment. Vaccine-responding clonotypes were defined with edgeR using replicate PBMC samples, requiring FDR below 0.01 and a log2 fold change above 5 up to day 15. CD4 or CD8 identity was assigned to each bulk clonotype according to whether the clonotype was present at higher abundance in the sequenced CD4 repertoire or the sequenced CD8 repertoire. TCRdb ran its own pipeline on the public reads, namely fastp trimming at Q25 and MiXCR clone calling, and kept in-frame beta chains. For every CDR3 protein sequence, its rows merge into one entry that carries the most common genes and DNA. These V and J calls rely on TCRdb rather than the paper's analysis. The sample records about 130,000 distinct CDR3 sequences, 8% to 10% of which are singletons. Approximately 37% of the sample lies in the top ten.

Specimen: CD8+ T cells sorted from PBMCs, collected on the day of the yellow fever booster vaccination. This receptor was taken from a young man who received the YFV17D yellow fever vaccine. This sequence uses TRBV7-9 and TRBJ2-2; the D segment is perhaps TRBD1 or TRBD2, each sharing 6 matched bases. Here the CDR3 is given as CASSFGGANTGELFF. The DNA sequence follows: TGTGCCAGCAGCTTCGGGGGCGCTAACACCGGGGAGCTGTTTTTT.